This TCR beta chain stems from a study of blood T cell repertoires in COVID-19. Across the whole study: Both acute and convalescent COVID-19 samples were obtained from the United States, Italy and Spain. Nucleic acid was either cDNA or gDNA, and it came from T cells, B-cell-depleted T cells, or PBMCs.

Per the original data handling: The authors estimated nucleated cell counts from reference gene primer amplification. Method: immunoSEQ multiplex PCR; TCRdb's copy keeps in-frame clones and lacks some. V, J and clone size are taken as reported in that table, and D and trimming were inferred from the DNA itself. The sample lists approximately 300,000 clones, 85% to 90% occurring once. The participants were between about 18 and 90 years old and came from some 23 US areas. The CDR3 runs 15 residues. V lost 1 base and J lost 0; bases outside the gene matches: 2. Germline CDR1 and CDR2: LGHNA and YNFKEQ. The sequenced material came from PBMCs or T cells enriched from blood (not recorded which). This clonotype originated in a woman younger than 35 with acute COVID-19. The chain has TRBV4-2 and TRBJ1-2, with TRBD1 matching over 7 bases. The CDR3 region is CASSQATGTNYGYTF. In nucleotides, the CDR3 is TGTGCCAGCAGCCAAGCGACAGGGACTAACTATGGCTACACCTTC.